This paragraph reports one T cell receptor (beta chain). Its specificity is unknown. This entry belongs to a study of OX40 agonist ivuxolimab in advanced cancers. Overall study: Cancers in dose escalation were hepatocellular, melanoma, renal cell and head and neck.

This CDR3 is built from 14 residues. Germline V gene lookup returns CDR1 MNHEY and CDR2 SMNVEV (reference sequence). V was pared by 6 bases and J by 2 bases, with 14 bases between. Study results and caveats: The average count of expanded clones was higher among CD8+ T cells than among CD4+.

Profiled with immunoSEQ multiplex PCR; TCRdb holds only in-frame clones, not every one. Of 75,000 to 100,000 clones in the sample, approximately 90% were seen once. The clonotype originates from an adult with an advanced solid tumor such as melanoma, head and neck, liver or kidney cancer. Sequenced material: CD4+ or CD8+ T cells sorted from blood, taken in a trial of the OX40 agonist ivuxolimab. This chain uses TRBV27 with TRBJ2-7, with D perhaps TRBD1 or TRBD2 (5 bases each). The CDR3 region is CASRGPGITYEQYF. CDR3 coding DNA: TGTGCCAGCAGGGGACCCGGGATAACCTACGAGCAGTACTTC.